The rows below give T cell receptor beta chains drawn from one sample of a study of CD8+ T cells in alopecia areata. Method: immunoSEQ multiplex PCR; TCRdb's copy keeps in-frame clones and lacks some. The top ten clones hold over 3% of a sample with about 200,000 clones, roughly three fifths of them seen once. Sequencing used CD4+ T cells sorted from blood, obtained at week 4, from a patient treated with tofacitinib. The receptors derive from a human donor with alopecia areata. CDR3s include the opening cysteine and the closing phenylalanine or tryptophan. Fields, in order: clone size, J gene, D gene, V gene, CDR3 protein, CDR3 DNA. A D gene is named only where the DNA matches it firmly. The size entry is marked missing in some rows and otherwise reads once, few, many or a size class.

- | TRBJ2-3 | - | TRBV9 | CASSVERKTGGDTQYF | TGTGCCAGCAGCGTAGAGAGGAAGACAGGAGGAGATACGCAGTATTTT
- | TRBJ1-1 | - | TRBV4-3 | CASSHTARETEAFF | TGCGCCAGCAGCCACACCGCGAGGGAGACTGAAGCTTTCTTT
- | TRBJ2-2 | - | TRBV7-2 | CASSLEIGELFF | TGTGCCAGCAGCTTAGAAATCGGGGAGCTGTTTTTT
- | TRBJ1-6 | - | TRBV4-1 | CASSQVGGKIDSPLHF | TGCGCCAGCAGCCAAGTTGGTGGGAAAATTGATTCACCCCTCCACTTT
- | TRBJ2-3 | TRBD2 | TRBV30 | CAWSSGGAKVDTQYF | TGTGCCTGGAGTAGCGGGGGGGCCAAAGTCGATACGCAGTATTTT
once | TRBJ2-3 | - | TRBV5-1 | CASSLGIAATDTQYF | TGCGCCAGCAGCTTGGGGATAGCGGCCACAGATACGCAGTATTTT
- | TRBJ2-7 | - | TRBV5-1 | CASSLGSGAAYEQYF | TGCGCCAGCAGCTTGGGGTCGGGTGCGGCCTACGAGCAGTACTTC
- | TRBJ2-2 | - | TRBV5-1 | CASSSTGELFF | TGCGCCAGCAGCTCAACCGGGGAGCTGTTTTTT
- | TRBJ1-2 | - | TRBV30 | CAWSAGPTGRGNGYTF | TGTGCCTGGAGTGCCGGCCCAACAGGGCGTGGAAATGGCTACACCTTC
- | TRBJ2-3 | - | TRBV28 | CASSFGGALDTQYF | TGTGCCAGCAGTTTTGGCGGGGCGTTAGATACGCAGTATTTT
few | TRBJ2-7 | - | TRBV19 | CASSTNRVEQYF | TGTGCCAGTAGTACGAACAGGGTCGAGCAGTACTTC
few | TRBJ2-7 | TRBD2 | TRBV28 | CASIGGGGSYEQYF | TGTGCCAGCATCGGTGGCGGGGGCTCCTACGAGCAGTACTTC
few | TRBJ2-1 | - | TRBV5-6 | CASSYLSGPNVDEFF | TGTGCCAGCAGCTATTTATCAGGACCGAACGTCGATGAGTTCTTC
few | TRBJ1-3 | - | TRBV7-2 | CASSARLSSGNTIYF | TGTGCCAGCAGCGCCCGATTAAGTTCTGGAAACACCATATATTTT
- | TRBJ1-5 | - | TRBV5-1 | CASSPDFNQPQHF | TGCGCCAGCAGCCCCGACTTTAATCAGCCCCAGCATTTT
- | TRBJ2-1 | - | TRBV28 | CASSPPAYNEQFF | TGTGCCAGCTCGCCCCCCGCCTACAATGAGCAGTTCTTC